The 30 T cell receptor beta chains below were found in one sample sequenced in a study of patients and donors after allogeneic stem cell transplantation. TCRdb reprocessed the RT-PCR reads via MiXCR and lists one record per CDR3 protein. The repertoire holds 390,000 or so distinct CDR3 sequences, with 16% as singletons. Sequencing was done on a sample of blood, either unsorted or a sorted T cell fraction (not recorded which). Receptor source: a human donor who was either an allogeneic HSCT recipient or a stem cell or donor lymphocyte infusion donor (not recorded which). It is not recorded whose cells these are; they may come from a transplant donor.

This clonotype appeared a few times. The chain combines TRBV6-5 with TRBJ2-5, with unresolved D. Germline CDR1 and CDR2: MNHEY and SVGAGI. Deletions cut 4 bases from V and 4 bases from J, with 10 bases between. The CDR3 extends over 13 amino acids. The CDR3 DNA is TGTGCCAGCAGTTTGAGCTGGGGAGAGACCCAGTACTTC. Translation: CASSLSWGETQYF.

The chain has TRBV5-1 and TRBJ1-4; weak D call: TRBD1 (6 bases). CDR1 is SGHRS and CDR2 is YFSETQ in the germline V gene. This CDR3 comprises 15 residues. Between the trimmed V and J ends, which lost 4 bases and 8 bases, there was a span of 18 bases. CDR3 residues: CASSGDSGESEKLFF. In DNA form, the CDR3 reads TGCGCCAGCAGCGGGGATTCAGGGGAGTCGGAAAAACTGTTTTTT.

The V and J genes are TRBV5-4 and TRBJ2-1, with D unclear. CDR1 is SGHNT and CDR2 is YYREEE in the germline V gene (reference sequence). Trimming took 5 bases from V and 2 from J, leaving 14 bases between them. CDR3 length equals 15 residues. The CDR3 coding sequence is TGTGCCAGCAGTCCTAACTCGGCTCCCTACAATGAGCAGTTCTTC. Protein sequence: CASSPNSAPYNEQFF.

This clonotype showed up just a few times. The rearrangement uses TRBV2 and TRBJ1-5, with D tentatively TRBD1 (6 bases). Trimming pared 7 bases from V and 2 bases from J, leaving 18 bases between. Germline CDR1 and CDR2: SNHLY and FYNNEI. This CDR3 has 16 residues. The CDR3 region has the DNA TGTGCCAGCATTCTCGAGGGGGAGATCGGCAATCAGCCCCAGCATTTT. It encodes CASILEGEIGNQPQHF.

The V gene is TRBV29-1, the J gene TRBJ1-2, with a weak D call TRBD1 (5 bases). In germline, CDR1 is SQVTM, CDR2 ANQGSEA. The germline V and J ends were trimmed by 3 bases and 4 bases, with 15 bases remaining between them. The CDR3 loop spans 14 amino acids. The CDR3: CSVEGGARGYGYTF. DNA for the CDR3: TGCAGCGTTGAGGGAGGGGCACGGGGCTATGGCTACACCTTC.

This clonotype was counted between two and nine times. The chain couples TRBV12-3 or TRBV12-4 to TRBJ1-1; D is perhaps TRBD1 (6 bases). The CDR3 loop spans 14 amino acids. V lost 7 bases, J lost 10 bases, and 22 bases lay in between. CDR3 protein: CASTQTGYFRRAFF. As DNA, the CDR3 is TGTGCCAGCACTCAAACAGGGTATTTTCGGAGAGCTTTCTTT.

This clonotype appeared a few times. The chain recombines TRBV19 with TRBJ1-5; TRBD1 might be the D (5 bases). Trimming removed 8 bases from V and 0 bases from J, with 17 bases in between. This CDR3 has 16 amino acids. Germline V gene data show CDR1 as LNHDA and CDR2 as SQIVND (reference sequence). The CDR3 region is CASALAGKVSNQPQHF. The CDR3 DNA is TGTGCCAGTGCCTTGGCAGGGAAGGTTAGCAATCAGCCCCAGCATTTT.

The rearrangement joins TRBV29-1 to TRBJ1-2; no reliable D call. The CDR3 has 12 amino acids. CDR1 is SQVTM and CDR2 is ANQGSEA in the germline V gene. V lost 4 bases and J 8 bases, leaving 14 bases between the germline ends. CDR3 bases: TGCAGCGTTGCAGCTGTCGGCCAAGGCTACACCTTC. Protein product: CSVAAVGQGYTF. Full variable domain (remainder filled in from reference TRBV29-1 and TRBJ1-2): SAVISQKPSRDICQRGTSLTIQCQVDSQVTMMFWYRQQPGQSLTLIATANQGSEATYESGFVIDKFPISRPNLTFSTLTVSNMSPEDSSIYLCSVAAVGQGYTFGSGTRLTVV.

The chain recombines TRBV6-6 with TRBJ1-6; TRBD1 aligns across 7 bases. The V segment lost 4 bases and the J segment 15 bases; nucleotides outside the gene matches: 9. CDR3 size: 13 residues. Germline CDR1 is MNHNY and CDR2 is SVGAGI (reference sequence). CDR3 nucleotides: TGTGCCAGCAGTTCCCCAGCGAGGGGGCGCCTCCACTTT. Translating gives CASSSPARGRLHF.

V and J are TRBV28 and TRBJ2-7; D gene unclear. The CDR3 sequence is 15 residues long. Trimming shortened V by 6 bases and J by 2 bases, and 17 bases separated the two germline ends. Germline CDR1 is MDHEN and CDR2 is SYDVKM. This chain's CDR3 is CASSPLSRPPYEQYF. CDR3 in DNA: TGTGCCAGCAGCCCTTTGTCACGGCCACCCTACGAGCAGTACTTC.

This clonotype was counted ten times or more. The V and J genes are TRBV4-1 and TRBJ1-2, with D unclear. Germline CDR1 is MGHRA and CDR2 is YSYEKL. V lost 2 bases and J lost 4, with 14 bases in between. CDR3 length equals 15 residues. CDR3 loop: CASSQQWPATYGYTF. The CDR3 bases are TGCGCCAGCAGCCAACAATGGCCTGCGACCTATGGCTACACCTTC.

This clonotype was counted many times. This sequence joins TRBV7-8 and TRBJ2-2; TRBD2 matches 11 bases. CDR3 length: 15 amino acids. The germline CDR1 and CDR2 sequences are SGHVS and FQNEAQ. V lost 5 bases, J lost 3 bases, and 2 bases stayed unmatched. The CDR3 loop reads CASSPGLADTGELFF. The CDR3 bases are TGTGCCAGCAGCCCGGGACTAGCGGACACCGGGGAGCTGTTTTTT.

This chain links TRBV12-3 or TRBV12-4 with TRBJ2-3; D not resolved. Trimming stripped 5 bases from V and 3 bases from J, with 9 bases between. CDR3 length: 13 residues. Here the CDR3 reads CASSKFMTDTQYF. DNA for the CDR3: TGTGCCAGCAGTAAGTTTATGACAGATACGCAGTATTTT.

This clonotype was seen a handful of times. This chain joins TRBV14 and TRBJ2-2; D not resolved. Germline V gene sequence: CDR1 SGHDN, CDR2 FVKESK. The CDR3 totals 15 residues. The V end was cut by 1 base, the J end by 1 base, with 7 bases between. CDR3 DNA sequence: TGTGCCAGCAGCCAAGCGCCCCTGAACACCGGGGAGCTGTTTTTT. It encodes CASSQAPLNTGELFF.

This clonotype occurred a few times. V gene TRBV3-1 combines with J gene TRBJ2-1, with D tentatively TRBD1 (6 bases). V lost 4 bases and J lost 10, with 11 bases in between. The CDR3 covers 12 residues. Germline assignment: CDR1 LGHDT and CDR2 YNNKEL (reference sequence). The DNA of the CDR3 is TGTGCCAGCAGCCCCGGGACACAGGAGCAGTTCTTC. It yields the protein CASSPGTQEQFF.

In this sample, this clonotype turned up a few times. The chain uses TRBV11-2 and TRBJ2-2; the match to TRBD2 covers 8 bases. V lost 7 bases, J lost 6 bases, and 7 bases stayed unmatched. CDR3 length equals 14 residues. Germline V CDR1 and CDR2: SGHAT, FQNNGV. CDR3 region: CASTREAPSGELFF. In DNA, the CDR3 is TGTGCCAGCACGCGGGAGGCCCCCTCCGGGGAGCTGTTTTTT.

This sequence joins TRBV28 and TRBJ1-1, with 8 positions matching TRBD1. Trimming at V came to 8 bases and at J to 3 bases, leaving 11 bases not matched to a gene. There are 15 residues in the CDR3. Germline CDR1 MDHEN, CDR2 SYDVKM. In DNA form, the CDR3 reads TGTGCCAGCGGAGTACACAGGGGGACCGACACTGAAGCTTTCTTT. Translation gives CASGVHRGTDTEAFF.

This clonotype was counted a few times. The V gene is TRBV12-3 or TRBV12-4, the J gene TRBJ1-1, with no clear D. The CDR3 loop spans 11 amino acids. V was cut by 8 bases and J by 6 bases, with 10 bases left in between. The DNA of the CDR3 is TGTGCCAGCGGTTGGGGTCCTGAAGCTTTCTTT. It specifies CASGWGPEAFF.

The table lists this clonotype with a few counts. V gene TRBV11-2 combines with J gene TRBJ1-1; 7 bases align to TRBD1. The CDR3 has 15 amino acids. The V and J ends lost 5 bases and 1 base, in that order; junction bases with no gene match: 7. The germline gives CDR1 SGHAT, CDR2 FQNNGV. In DNA form, the CDR3 reads TGTGCCAGCAGCGCGACAGGGAGGAAGAACACTGAAGCTTTCTTT. It codes for CASSATGRKNTEAFF. The full variable domain, rest sourced from reference TRBV11-2 and TRBJ1-1, is EAGVAQSPRYKIIEKRQSVAFWCNPISGHATLYWYQQILGQGPKLLIQFQNNGVVDDSQLPKDRFSAERLKGVDSTLKIQPAKLEDSAVYLCASSATGRKNTEAFFGQGTRLTVV.

This clonotype was seen a handful of times. This sequence joins TRBV5-1 and TRBJ2-1, with TRBD2 as a possible D gene (5 bases). The V and J ends lost 4 bases and 8 bases respectively, with 19 bases between them. CDR1 and CDR2 from the germline V gene are SGHRS and YFSETQ. The CDR3 totals 15 residues. The CDR3 protein is CASSPPDFAPDEQFF. The CDR3 DNA reads TGCGCCAGCAGCCCCCCGGACTTCGCGCCCGATGAGCAGTTCTTC.

This clonotype was picked up a small number of times. The chain joins TRBV25-1 to TRBJ1-5, with 7 nucleotides matching TRBD1. The CDR3 extends over 14 amino acids. The J segment lost 4 bases and the V segment lost 4 bases, leaving 4 bases of the junction unmatched. Germline V gene lookup returns CDR1 MGHDK and CDR2 SYGVNS. The CDR3 loop is CASSANRGNQPQHF. The CDR3 coding sequence is TGTGCCAGCAGTGCTAACAGGGGAAATCAGCCCCAGCATTTT.

This rearrangement joins TRBV4-1 to TRBJ1-6; tentative D call: TRBD1 (5 bases). The CDR3 covers 16 residues. V gave up 0 bases and J gave up 9 bases, with 15 bases separating them. Germline V CDR1 and CDR2: MGHRA, YSYEKL. The CDR3 DNA reads as TGCGCCAGCAGCCAAGAGGGACCTGGGGGGGGTTCACCCCTCCACTTT. Its translation is CASSQEGPGGGSPLHF.

A few counts support this clonotype. V is TRBV6-2 or TRBV6-3 and J is TRBJ2-5; 16 bases match TRBD2. This CDR3 contains 18 residues. Germline V lookup: CDR1 MNHEY, CDR2 SVGEGT. Unmatched junction bases numbered 7, after V lost 2 bases and J lost 4 bases. The CDR3 coding sequence is TGTGCCAGCAGTTACGCCGGGACTAGCGGGGGGGTCATAGAGACCCAGTACTTC. Residues: CASSYAGTSGGVIETQYF.

This clonotype has a handful of counts. V gene TRBV9 combines with J gene TRBJ2-1, with D possibly being TRBD2 (6 bases). Germline V gene lookup returns CDR1 SGDLS and CDR2 YYNGEE. The CDR3 has 16 residues. V gave up 4 bases and J gave up 7 bases, with 21 bases separating them. The CDR3 region has the DNA TGTGCCAGCAGCCTACGATCCGTAGCGGAGGGTAATGAGCAGTTCTTC. Translation gives CASSLRSVAEGNEQFF. The entire variable domain, with the rest obtained from reference TRBV9 and TRBJ2-1, is as follows: DSGVTQTPKHLITATGQRVTLRCSPRSGDLSVYWYQQSLDQGLQFLIQYYNGEERAKGNILERFSAQQFPDLHSELNLSSLELGDSALYFCASSLRSVAEGNEQFFGPGTRLTVL.

This clonotype was seen only once. The germline gene is not matched at one end of the junction; a read error may be the cause. The chain uses TRBV5-1 and TRBJ2-5, with D hard to call. The CDR3 is made up of 12 amino acids. Germline V gives CDR1 SGHRS, CDR2 YFSETQ. The CDR3 DNA follows: TGCGTCAGCCGTCCGGGCCAAGAGACCCAGTACTTC. It is translated as CVSRPGQETQYF.

The genes are TRBV6-1 and TRBJ1-1, with D hard to call. V was cut by 3 bases and J by 8 bases, with 7 bases left in between. The CDR3 contains 11 residues. Germline V CDR1 and CDR2: MNHNS, SASEGT. The CDR3, as DNA: TGTGCCAGCAGTGAGTCCGTCGAAGCTTTCTTT. Its translation: CASSESVEAFF.

This clonotype was seen at least ten times. This sequence joins TRBV29-1 and TRBJ2-3; 8 nucleotides agree with TRBD2. The length of the CDR3 is 16 residues. The J segment lost 4 bases and the V segment lost 6 bases, leaving 15 bases of the junction unmatched. Germline-derived CDR1 and CDR2 are SQVTM and ANQGSEA. The CDR3 sequence is CSVTPSGLGSADTQYF. CDR3 nucleotide sequence: TGCAGCGTCACCCCTAGCGGGCTGGGGTCGGCAGATACGCAGTATTTT.

This clonotype was recorded a few times. This rearrangement joins TRBV4-1 to TRBJ2-1; perhaps TRBD2 as D (5 bases). Germline V gene lookup returns CDR1 MGHRA and CDR2 YSYEKL. The CDR3 contains 13 residues. V lost 5 bases, J lost 3 bases, and 8 bases lay in between. This chain's CDR3 is CASSERNYNEQFF. The CDR3 DNA is TGCGCCAGCAGCGAGCGGAACTACAATGAGCAGTTCTTC.

This chain links TRBV30 with TRBJ1-5, with a tentative D call TRBD1 (5 bases). The V gene's germline CDR1 is GTSNPN and CDR2 SVGIG (reference sequence). V was clipped by 3 bases and J by 7 bases, with 7 bases between them. The CDR3 is 11 residues long. DNA for the CDR3: TGTGCCTGGAGCCAGGGACAGCCCCAGCATTTT. Protein sequence: CAWSQGQPQHF.

This clonotype turned up a few times. V usage is TRBV2 and J usage is TRBJ2-7; possible D gene TRBD2, 5 bases. The CDR3 extends over 13 amino acids. The germline V gene has CDR1 SNHLY and CDR2 FYNNEI. The V end lost 4 bases, the J end lost 3 bases, and 10 bases lay between the germline ends. The CDR3 region is CASSGFEGYEQYF. DNA for the CDR3: TGTGCCAGCAGTGGCTTTGAGGGCTACGAGCAGTACTTC. Looking up the rest from reference TRBV2 and TRBJ2-7 gives the full variable domain: EPEVTQTPSHQVTQMGQEVILRCVPISNHLYFYWYRQILGQKVEFLVSFYNNEISEKSEIFDDQFSVERPDGSNFTLKIRSTKLEDSAMYFCASSGFEGYEQYFGPGTRLTVT.